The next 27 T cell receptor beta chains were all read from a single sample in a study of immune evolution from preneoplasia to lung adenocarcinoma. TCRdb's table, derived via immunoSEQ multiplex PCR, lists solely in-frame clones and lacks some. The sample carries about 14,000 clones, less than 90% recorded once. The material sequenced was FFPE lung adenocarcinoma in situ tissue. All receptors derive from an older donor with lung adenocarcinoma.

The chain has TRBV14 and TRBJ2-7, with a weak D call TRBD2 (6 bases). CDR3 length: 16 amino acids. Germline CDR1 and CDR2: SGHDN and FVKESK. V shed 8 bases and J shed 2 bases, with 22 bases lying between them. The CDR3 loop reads CASPRTQNGSTYEQYF. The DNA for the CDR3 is TGTGCCAGCCCCAGAACCCAAAACGGGAGCACCTACGAGCAGTACTTC.

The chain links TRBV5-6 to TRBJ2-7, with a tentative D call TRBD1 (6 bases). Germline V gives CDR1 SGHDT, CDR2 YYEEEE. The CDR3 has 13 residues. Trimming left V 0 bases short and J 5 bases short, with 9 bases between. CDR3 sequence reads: CASSLGPGDEQYF. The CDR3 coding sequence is TGTGCCAGCAGCTTGGGGCCAGGGGACGAGCAGTACTTC.

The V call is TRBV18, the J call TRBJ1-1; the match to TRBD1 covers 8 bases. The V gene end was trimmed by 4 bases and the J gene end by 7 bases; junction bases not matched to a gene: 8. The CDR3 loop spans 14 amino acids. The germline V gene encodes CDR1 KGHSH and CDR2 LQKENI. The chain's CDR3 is CASSRGQGINEAFF. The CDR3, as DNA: TGTGCCAGCTCACGAGGACAGGGCATTAATGAAGCTTTCTTT.

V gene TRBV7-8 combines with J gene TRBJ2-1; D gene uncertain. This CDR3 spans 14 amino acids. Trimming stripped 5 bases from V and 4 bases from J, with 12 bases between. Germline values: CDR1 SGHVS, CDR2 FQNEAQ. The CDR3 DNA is TGTGCCAGCAGCAAACTGGGGTCATACAATGAGCAGTTCTTC. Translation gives CASSKLGSYNEQFF.

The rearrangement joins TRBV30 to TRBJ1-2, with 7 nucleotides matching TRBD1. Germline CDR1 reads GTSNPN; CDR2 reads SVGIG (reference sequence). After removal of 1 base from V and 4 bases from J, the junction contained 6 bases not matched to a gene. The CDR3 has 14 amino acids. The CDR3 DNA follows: TGTGCCTGGAGTGCAAACAGGGGCCTCTATGGCTACACCTTC. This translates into CAWSANRGLYGYTF. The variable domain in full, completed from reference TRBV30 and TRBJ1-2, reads SQTIHQWPATLVQPVGSPLSLECTVEGTSNPNLYWYRQAAGRGLQLLFYSVGIGQISSEVPQNLSASRPQDRQFILSSKKLLLSDSGFYLCAWSANRGLYGYTFGSGTRLTVV.

CDR3 sequence (DNA): TGTGCCAGCAGTTTGAGGGAGGAGGAGACCCAGTACTTC. Translated, it gives CASSLREEETQYF. The V gene is TRBV6-5, the J gene TRBJ2-5; weak D call: TRBD2 (6 bases). The germline V gene encodes CDR1 MNHEY and CDR2 SVGAGI. V shed 4 bases and J shed 5 bases, with 11 bases lying between them. The CDR3 runs to 13 residues.

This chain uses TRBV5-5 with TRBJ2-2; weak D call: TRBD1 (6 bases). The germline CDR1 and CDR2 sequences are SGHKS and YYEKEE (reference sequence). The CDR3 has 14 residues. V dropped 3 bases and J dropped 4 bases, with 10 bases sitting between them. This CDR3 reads CASSSGQITGELFF. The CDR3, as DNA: TGTGCCAGCAGCTCCGGACAGATCACCGGGGAGCTGTTTTTT.

CDR3 nucleotides: TGCAGCGTCTCCCAGGTGGTGAACACTGAAGCTTTCTTT. Translating it yields CSVSQVVNTEAFF. V is TRBV29-1 and J is TRBJ1-1; D not certain. The CDR3 is 13 amino acids. V lost 6 bases to trimming and J lost 0 bases, with 11 bases between them. In germline, CDR1 is SQVTM, CDR2 ANQGSEA.

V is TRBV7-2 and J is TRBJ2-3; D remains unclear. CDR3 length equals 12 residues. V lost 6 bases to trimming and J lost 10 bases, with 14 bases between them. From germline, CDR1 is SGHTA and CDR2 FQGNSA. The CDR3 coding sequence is TGTGCCAGCAGAAGCGAGGTACCGCCGCAGTATTTT. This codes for CASRSEVPPQYF.

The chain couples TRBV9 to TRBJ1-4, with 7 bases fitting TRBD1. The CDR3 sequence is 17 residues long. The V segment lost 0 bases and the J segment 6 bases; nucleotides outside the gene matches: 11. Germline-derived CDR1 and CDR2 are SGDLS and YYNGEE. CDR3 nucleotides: TGTGCCAGCAGCGTAGCAGGGGACAGACCAGGCTATGAAAAACTGTTTTTT. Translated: CASSVAGDRPGYEKLFF.

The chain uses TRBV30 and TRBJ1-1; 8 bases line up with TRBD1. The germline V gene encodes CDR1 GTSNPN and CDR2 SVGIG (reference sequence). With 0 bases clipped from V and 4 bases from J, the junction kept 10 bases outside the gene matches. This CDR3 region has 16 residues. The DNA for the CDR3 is TGTGCCTGGAGTGTACACTCGGCAGGGGGCGGCACTGAAGCTTTCTTT. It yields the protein CAWSVHSAGGGTEAFF.

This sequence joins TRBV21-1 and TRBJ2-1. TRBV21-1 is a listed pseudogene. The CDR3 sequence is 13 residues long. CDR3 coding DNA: TGTGCCAGCAGTTTTCGTAAGGGGGGTGAGCAGTTCTTC. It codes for CASSFRKGGEQFF.

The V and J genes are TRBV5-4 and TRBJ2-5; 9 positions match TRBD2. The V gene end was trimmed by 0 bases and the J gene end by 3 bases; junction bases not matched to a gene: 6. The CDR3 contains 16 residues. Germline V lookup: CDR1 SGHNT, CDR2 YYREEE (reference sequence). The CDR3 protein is CASSLDAASGKETQYF. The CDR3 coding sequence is TGTGCCAGCAGCTTGGATGCGGCTAGCGGGAAAGAGACCCAGTACTTC. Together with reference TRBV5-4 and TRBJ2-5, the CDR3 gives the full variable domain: ETGVTQSPTHLIKTRGQQVTLRCSSQSGHNTVSWYQQALGQGPQFIFQYYREEENGRGNFPPRFSGLQFPNYSSELNVNALELDDSALYLCASSLDAASGKETQYFGPGTRLLVL.

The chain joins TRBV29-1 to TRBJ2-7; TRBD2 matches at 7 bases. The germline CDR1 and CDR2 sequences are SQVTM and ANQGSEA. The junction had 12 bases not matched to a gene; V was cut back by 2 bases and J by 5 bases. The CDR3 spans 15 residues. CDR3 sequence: CSVESSSGVMDEQYF. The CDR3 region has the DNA TGCAGCGTTGAATCGTCGAGCGGGGTTATGGACGAGCAGTACTTC.

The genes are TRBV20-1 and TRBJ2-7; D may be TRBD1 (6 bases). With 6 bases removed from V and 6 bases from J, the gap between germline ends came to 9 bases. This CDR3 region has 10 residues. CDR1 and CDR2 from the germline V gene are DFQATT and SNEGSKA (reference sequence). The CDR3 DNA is TGCAGTGCGCTCAGGGGCGAGCAGTACTTC. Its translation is CSALRGEQYF.

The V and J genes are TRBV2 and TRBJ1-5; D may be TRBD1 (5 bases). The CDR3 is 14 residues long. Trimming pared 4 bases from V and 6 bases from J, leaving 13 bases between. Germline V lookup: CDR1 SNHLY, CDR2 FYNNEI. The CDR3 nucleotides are TGTGCCAGCAGTGTCGGGACTCCAGGTCAGCCCCAGCATTTT. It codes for CASSVGTPGQPQHF.

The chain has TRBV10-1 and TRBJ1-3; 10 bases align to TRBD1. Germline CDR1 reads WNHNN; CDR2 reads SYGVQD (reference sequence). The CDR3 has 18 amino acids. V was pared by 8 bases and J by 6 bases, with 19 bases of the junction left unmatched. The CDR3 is CASDWTGGRRVGKNTIYF. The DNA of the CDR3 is TGCGCCAGCGATTGGACAGGGGGGCGCAGGGTAGGAAAAAACACCATATATTTT.

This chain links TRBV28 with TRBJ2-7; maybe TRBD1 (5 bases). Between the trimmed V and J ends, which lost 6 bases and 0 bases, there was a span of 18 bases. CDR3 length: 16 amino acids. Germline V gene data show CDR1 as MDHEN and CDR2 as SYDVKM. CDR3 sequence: CASSSPGHPSSYEQYF. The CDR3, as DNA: TGTGCCAGCAGCTCCCCAGGACATCCAAGCTCCTACGAGCAGTACTTC.

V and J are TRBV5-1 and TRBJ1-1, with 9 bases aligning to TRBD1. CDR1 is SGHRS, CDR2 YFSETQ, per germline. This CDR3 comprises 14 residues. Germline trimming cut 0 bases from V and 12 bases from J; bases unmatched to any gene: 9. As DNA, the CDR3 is TGCGCCAGCAGCTTGGTGGGGGACAGGGTGGGATCTTTCTTT. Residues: CASSLVGDRVGSFF.

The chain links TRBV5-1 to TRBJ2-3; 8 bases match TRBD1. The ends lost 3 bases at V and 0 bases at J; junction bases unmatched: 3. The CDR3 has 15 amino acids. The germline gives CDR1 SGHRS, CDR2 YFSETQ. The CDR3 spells CASSWQGASTDTQYF. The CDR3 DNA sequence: TGCGCCAGCAGCTGGCAGGGGGCGAGCACAGATACGCAGTATTTT.

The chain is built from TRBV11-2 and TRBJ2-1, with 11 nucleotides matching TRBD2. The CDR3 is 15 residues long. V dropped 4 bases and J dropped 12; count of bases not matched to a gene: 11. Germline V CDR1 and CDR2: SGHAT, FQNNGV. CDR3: CASSSDGTSGIGQFF. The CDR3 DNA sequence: TGTGCCAGCAGCTCAGATGGGACTAGCGGCATAGGGCAGTTCTTC.

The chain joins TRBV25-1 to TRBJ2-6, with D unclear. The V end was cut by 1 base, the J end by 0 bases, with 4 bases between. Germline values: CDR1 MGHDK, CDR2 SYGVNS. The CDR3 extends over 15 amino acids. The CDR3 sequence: CASSEFGSGANVLTF. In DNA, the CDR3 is TGTGCCAGCAGTGAATTCGGCTCTGGGGCCAACGTCCTGACTTTC.

The CDR3 spells CASSLGSTDTQYF. CDR3 DNA: TGTGCCAGCAGTTTGGGCAGCACAGATACGCAGTATTTT. The chain uses TRBV6-5 and TRBJ2-3; no definite D call. The CDR3 contains 13 residues. Germline CDR1 MNHEY, CDR2 SVGAGI. V was pared by 4 bases and J by 0 bases, with 5 bases between.

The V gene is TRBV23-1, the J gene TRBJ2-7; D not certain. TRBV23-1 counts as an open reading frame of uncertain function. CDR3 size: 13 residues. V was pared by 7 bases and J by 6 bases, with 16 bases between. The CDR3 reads CASIPGRYGEQYF. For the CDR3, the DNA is TGCGCCAGCATCCCCGGCCGCTATGGCGAGCAGTACTTC.

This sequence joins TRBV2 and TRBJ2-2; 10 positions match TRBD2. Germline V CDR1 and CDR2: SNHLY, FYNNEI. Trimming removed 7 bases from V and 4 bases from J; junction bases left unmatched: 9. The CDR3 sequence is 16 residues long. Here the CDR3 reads CASKGLAGVATGELFF. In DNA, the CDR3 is TGTGCCAGCAAAGGCCTAGCGGGAGTGGCCACCGGGGAGCTGTTTTTT.

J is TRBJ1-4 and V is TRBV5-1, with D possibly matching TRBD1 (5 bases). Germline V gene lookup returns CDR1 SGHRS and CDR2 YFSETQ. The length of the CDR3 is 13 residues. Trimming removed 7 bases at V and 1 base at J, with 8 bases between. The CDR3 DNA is TGCGCCAGCGGGGCGGGAACTAATGAAAAACTGTTTTTT. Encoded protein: CASGAGTNEKLFF.

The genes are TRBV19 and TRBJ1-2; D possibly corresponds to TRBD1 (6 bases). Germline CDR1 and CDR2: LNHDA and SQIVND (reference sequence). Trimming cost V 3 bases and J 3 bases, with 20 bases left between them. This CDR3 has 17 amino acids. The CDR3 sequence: CASSIGQLYTRDYGYTF. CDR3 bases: TGTGCCAGTAGTATCGGACAGCTTTATACCCGGGACTATGGCTACACCTTC.